These T cell receptor beta chains were read from a single sample in a study of T-cell reconstitution after alpha-beta-depleted transplantation in children. TCRdb fed the PCR reads into MiXCR, producing one record per CDR3 protein. The sample contains a few hundred thousand distinct CDR3 sequences, about a quarter of which appear only once. The material sequenced was PBMCs, taken before TCRalphabeta/CD19-depleted stem cell transplant. The receptors originated from a girl aged 2 to 9 with Fanconi anemia, due to receive a stem cell transplant. Each CDR3 is given with its conserved first and last residue. The D gene is left open where the match is weak. Size is stated for part of the rows, as once, few or many counts, or as a class when the clone is expanded.

V	size	D	J	DNA	CDR3
TRBV5-1	NA	NA	TRBJ2-7	TGCGCCAGCAGCTTGCACATGCAACCGAGGGAGCAGTACTTC	CASSLHMQPREQYF
TRBV5-1	NA	NA	TRBJ2-3	TGCGCCAGCAGGGTGGTCTCTAGCACAGATACGCAGTATTTT	CASRVVSSTDTQYF
TRBV27	NA	NA	TRBJ1-5	TGTGCCAGCAGTTCGGCAGGGTTGGGGTGGAATGATCAGCCCCAGCATTTT	CASSSAGLGWNDQPQHF
TRBV29-1	many	TRBD1	TRBJ1-6	TGCAGCGCACGGACAGGGGGCTCTCTTTCACCCCTCCACTTT	CSARTGGSLSPLHF
TRBV12-3/TRBV12-4	NA	NA	TRBJ1-1	TGTGCCAGCAGTTTCCGGGCACGGGGGAACACTGAAGCTTTCTTT	CASSFRARGNTEAFF
TRBV2	many	NA	TRBJ1-1	TGTGCCAGCAACAGTCAGGGGATGTGGGGGAACACTGAAGCTTTCTTT	CASNSQGMWGNTEAFF
TRBV29-1	many	TRBD2	TRBJ2-1	TGCAGCGTTGCTCTTGTCATTGGGACTAGTGATACAAATGAGCAGTTCTTC	CSVALVIGTSDTNEQFF
TRBV11-1	NA	TRBD1	TRBJ2-1	TGTGCCAGCAGCTTAGCGCTGGGACAGGCTAATTGGGTGGTATATGAGCAGTTCTTC	CASSLALGQANWVVYEQFF
TRBV29-1	few	NA	TRBJ1-4	TGCAGCGCCTCGACTAATCCAGGGGAAAAACTGTTTTTT	CSASTNPGEKLFF
TRBV3-1	few	NA	TRBJ2-5	TGTGCCAGCAGCATCCGGGACAACTACGGAGAGACCCAGTACTTC	CASSIRDNYGETQYF
TRBV20-1	NA	TRBD2	TRBJ2-1	TGCAGTGCTCCCGATAGACTAGCGGGAGGTAAGGAGTTCTTC	CSAPDRLAGGKEFF
TRBV13	many	NA	TRBJ2-1	TGTGCCAGCAGTTATCGATACCATCTCGGTGAGCAGTTCTTC	CASSYRYHLGEQFF
TRBV29-1	NA	NA	TRBJ2-1	TGCAGCGTTCGTTCAAACAATGAGCAGTTCTTC	CSVRSNNEQFF
TRBV18	NA	TRBD1	TRBJ2-5	TGTGCCAGCTCACCACGGGGACAGGGGACGGAGACCCAGTACTTC	CASSPRGQGTETQYF
TRBV12-3/TRBV12-4	many	NA	TRBJ2-7	TGTGCCAGCAGCCTGACAGGACCCTACGAGCAGTACTTC	CASSLTGPYEQYF